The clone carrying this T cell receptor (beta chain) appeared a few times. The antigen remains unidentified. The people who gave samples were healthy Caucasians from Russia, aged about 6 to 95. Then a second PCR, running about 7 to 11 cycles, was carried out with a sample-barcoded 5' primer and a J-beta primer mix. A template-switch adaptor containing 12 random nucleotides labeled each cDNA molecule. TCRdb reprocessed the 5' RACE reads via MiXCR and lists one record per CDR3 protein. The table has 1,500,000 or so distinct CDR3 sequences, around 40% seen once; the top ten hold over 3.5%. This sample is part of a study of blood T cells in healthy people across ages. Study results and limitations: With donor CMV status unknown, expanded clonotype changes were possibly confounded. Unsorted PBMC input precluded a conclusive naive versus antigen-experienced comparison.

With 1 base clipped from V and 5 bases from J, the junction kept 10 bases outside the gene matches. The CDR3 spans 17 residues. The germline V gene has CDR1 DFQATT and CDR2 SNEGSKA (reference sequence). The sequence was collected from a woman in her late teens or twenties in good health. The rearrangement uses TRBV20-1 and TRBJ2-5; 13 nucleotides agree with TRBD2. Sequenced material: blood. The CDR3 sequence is CSARVPLTSGGRETQYF. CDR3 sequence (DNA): TGCAGTGCTAGAGTTCCCCTGACTAGCGGGGGGCGCGAGACCCAGTACTTC.